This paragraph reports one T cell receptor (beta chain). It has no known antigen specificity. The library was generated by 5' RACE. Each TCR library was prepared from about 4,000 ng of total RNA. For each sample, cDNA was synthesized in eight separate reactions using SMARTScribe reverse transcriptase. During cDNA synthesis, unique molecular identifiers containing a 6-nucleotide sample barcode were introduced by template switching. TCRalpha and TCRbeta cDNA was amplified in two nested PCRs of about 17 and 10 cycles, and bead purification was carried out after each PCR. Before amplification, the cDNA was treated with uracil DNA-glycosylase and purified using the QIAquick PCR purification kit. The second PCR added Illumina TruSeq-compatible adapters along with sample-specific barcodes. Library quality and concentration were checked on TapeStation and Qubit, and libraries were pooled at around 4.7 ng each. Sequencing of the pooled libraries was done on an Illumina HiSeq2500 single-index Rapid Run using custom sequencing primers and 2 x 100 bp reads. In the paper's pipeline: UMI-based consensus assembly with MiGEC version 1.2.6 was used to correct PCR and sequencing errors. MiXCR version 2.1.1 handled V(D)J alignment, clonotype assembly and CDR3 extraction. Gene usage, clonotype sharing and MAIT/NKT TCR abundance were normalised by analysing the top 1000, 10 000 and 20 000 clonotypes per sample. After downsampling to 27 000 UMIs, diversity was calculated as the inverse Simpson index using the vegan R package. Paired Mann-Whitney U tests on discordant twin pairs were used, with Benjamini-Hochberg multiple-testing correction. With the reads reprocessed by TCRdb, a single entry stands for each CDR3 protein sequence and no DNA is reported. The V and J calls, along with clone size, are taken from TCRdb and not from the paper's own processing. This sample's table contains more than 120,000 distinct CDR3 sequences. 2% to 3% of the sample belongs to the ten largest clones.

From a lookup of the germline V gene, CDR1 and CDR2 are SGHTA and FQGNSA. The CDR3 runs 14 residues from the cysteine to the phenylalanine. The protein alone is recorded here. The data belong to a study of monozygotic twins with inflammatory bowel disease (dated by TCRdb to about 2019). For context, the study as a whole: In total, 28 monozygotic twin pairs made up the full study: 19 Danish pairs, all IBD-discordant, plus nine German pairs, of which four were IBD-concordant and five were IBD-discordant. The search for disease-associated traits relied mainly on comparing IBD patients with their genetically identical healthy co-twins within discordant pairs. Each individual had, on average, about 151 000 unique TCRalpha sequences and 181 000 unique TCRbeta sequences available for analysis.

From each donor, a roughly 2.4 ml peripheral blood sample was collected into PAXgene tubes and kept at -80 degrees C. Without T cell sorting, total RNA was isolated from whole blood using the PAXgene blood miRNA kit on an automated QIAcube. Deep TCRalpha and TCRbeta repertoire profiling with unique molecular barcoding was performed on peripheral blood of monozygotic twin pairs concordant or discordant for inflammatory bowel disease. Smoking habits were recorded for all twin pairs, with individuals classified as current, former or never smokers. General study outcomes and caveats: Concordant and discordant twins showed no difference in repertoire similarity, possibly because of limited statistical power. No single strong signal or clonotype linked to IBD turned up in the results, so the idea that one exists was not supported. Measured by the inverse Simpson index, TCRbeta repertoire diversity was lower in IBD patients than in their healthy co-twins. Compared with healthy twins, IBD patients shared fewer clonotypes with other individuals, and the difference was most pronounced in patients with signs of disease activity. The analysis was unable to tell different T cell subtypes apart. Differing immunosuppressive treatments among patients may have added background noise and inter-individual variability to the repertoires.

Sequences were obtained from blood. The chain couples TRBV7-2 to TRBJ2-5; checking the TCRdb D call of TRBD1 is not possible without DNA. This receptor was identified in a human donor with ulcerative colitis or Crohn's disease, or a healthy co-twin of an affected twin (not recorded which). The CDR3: CASSQGQTKETQYF.